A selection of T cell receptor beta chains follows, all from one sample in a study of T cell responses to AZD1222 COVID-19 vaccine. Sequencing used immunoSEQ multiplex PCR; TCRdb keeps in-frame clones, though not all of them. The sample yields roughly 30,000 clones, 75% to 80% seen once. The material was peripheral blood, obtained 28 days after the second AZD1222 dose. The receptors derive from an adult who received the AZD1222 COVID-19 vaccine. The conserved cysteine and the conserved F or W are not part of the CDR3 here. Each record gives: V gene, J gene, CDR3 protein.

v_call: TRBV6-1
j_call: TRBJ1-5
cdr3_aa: ASSEAVGDRAQPQH

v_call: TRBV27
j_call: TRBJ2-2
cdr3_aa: ASSWTGISGELF

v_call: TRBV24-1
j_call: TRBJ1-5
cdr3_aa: ATSAPGEGGAQPQH

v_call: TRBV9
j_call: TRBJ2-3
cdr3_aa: ASSVLGGYTDTQY

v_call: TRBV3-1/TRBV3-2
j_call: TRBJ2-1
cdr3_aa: ASSLASGSYNEQF

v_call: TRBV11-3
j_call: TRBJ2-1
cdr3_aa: ASSLVKRDYNEQF

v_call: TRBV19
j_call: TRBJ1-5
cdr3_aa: ASSIGTLYQPQH

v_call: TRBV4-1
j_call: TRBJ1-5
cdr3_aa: ASSQPTRPQH

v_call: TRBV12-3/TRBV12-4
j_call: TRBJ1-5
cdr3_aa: ASSLDGQPQH

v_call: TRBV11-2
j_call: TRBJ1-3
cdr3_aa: ASSPAGISGNTIY

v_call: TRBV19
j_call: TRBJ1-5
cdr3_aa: ASSIMAENQPQH

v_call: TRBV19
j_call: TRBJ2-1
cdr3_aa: ASTTGGTSGYNEQF

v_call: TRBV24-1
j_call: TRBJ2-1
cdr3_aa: ATSDAGLAEQF

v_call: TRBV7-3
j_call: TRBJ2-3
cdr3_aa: ASRPSGTFPTQY

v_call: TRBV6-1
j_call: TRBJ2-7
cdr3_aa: ASSEALFGAYEQY

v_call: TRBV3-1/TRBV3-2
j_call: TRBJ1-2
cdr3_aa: ASSPLPGTGNYT

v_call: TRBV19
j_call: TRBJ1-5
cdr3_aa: ASMTSMGESNQPQH

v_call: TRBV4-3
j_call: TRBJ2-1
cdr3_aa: ASSQLAGASYEQF

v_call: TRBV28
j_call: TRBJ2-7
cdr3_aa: ASSLLGAEQY

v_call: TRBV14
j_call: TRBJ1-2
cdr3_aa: ASSQGQGIIFSGYT

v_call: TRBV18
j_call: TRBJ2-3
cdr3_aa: ASSPAPQLRTDTQY

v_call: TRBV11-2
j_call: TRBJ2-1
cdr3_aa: ASSGAGTRNNEQF

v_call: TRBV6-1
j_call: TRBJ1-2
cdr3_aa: ASSERTGSSGYT

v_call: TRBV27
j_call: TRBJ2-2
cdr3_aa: ASSLRVVYRGTTNTGELF

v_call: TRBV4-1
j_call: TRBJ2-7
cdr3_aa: ASSHILAGAAYEQY

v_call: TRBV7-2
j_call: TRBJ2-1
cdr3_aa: ASSFGQGRRNEQF

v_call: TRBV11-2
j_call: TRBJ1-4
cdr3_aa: ASSLVPGAGGEKLF

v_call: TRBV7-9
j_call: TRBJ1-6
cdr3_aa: ASSLGHQTGNSPLH

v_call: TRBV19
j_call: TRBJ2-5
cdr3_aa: ASSRVIGGGVQETQY

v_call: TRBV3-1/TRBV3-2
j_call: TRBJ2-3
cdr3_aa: ASSPPASGGTDTQY

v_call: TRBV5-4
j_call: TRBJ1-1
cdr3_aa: ASSFTVIPDEAF

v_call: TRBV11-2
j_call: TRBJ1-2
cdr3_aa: ASSRLGDRPNYGYT

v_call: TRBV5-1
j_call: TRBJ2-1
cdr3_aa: ASSKRVVRGSSYNEQF

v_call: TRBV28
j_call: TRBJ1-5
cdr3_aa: ASSSDMNQPQH

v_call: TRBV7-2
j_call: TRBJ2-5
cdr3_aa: ASSSGRSSWTQY

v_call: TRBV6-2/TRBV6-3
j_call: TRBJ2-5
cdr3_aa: ASSYGQSETQY

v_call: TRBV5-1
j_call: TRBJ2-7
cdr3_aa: ASSLVVQPYEQY

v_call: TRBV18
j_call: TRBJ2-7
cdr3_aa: ASSPSGATTYEQY

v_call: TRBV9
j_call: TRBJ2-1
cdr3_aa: ASSVARGASGRTYNEQF

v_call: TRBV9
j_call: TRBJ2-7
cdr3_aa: ASPRRCMREQY

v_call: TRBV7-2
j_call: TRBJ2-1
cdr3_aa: ASSFSQIQF

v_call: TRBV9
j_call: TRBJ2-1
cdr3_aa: ASSKGGGAGNEQF

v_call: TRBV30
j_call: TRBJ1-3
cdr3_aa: AWGRGTGNTIY

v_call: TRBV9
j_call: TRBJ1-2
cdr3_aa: ASSPESNYGYT

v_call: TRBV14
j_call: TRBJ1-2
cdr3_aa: ASSQVKGRYT

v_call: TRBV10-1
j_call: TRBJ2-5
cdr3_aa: ANPRLAGREETQY

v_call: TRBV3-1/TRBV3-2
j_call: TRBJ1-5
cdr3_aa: ASSGTGNQPQH

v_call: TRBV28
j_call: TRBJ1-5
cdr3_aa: ASTAGGGSGNQPQH

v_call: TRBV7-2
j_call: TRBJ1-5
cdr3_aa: ASSLQAGQPQH

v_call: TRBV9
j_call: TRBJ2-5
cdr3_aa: ASSVASTPGKETQY

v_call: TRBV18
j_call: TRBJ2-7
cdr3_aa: ASSPRDSGLTYEQY

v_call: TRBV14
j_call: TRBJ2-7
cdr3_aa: ASSQERTGQY

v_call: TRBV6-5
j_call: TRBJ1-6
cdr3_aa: ASSYSAETGNSPLH